What follows are 3 T cell receptor beta chains derived from one specimen sequenced in a study of T cell responses to AZD1222 COVID-19 vaccine. Assay: immunoSEQ multiplex PCR; the TCRdb copy retains only in-frame clones and omits some. Of more than 95,000 clones listed, 88% are singletons. Sequencing was performed on peripheral blood, taken on day 0 of AZD1222 vaccination. These receptors came from an adult in good health.

J is TRBJ2-7 and V is TRBV5-1; D is perhaps TRBD2 (6 bases). Germline-derived CDR1 and CDR2 are SGHRS and YFSETQ. The CDR3 runs to 18 residues. With 2 bases removed from V and 0 bases from J, the gap between germline ends came to 21 bases. The CDR3 region has the DNA TGCGCCAGCAGCTTCTTTAAGGTCGGGAGCCAGATCTCCTACGAGCAGTACTTC. This encodes CASSFFKVGSQISYEQYF.

The V and J genes are TRBV9 and TRBJ2-5; a possible D gene is TRBD1 (7 bases). The V end lost 2 bases, the J end lost 5 bases, and 13 bases lay between the germline ends. Germline CDR1 SGDLS, CDR2 YYNGEE. This CDR3 spans 14 amino acids. CDR3 protein: CASSVQGGRETQYF. CDR3 DNA: TGTGCCAGCAGCGTCCAGGGGGGTAGGGAGACCCAGTACTTC.

The chain links TRBV28 to TRBJ1-2, with D perhaps TRBD1 (6 bases). Germline CDR1 is MDHEN and CDR2 is SYDVKM. Trimming stripped 6 bases from V and 4 bases from J, with 9 bases between. The CDR3 has 12 amino acids. The chain's CDR3 is CASRTGIYGYTF. CDR3 coding DNA: TGTGCCAGCAGAACAGGGATCTATGGCTACACCTTC.